Listed below are T cell receptor beta chains from one sample, sequenced in a study of CD8+ T cells in alopecia areata. Libraries were prepared by immunoSEQ multiplex PCR; TCRdb keeps only in-frame clonotypes and omits some of them. The sample includes 210,000 or so clones, more than 60% of them seen just once. Material: CD4+ T cells sorted from blood, obtained between weeks 43 and 45, from a patient treated with tofacitinib. The receptor set was obtained from a human donor with alopecia areata. Both conserved end residues are part of each CDR3. The D gene is left open where the match is weak. Size is omitted from some rows. Given values are once, few, many or a class for expanded clones.

TRBV27	.	.	TRBJ1-2	TGTGCCAGCAGTTTATCGGACAGAGAGGGCTACACCTTC	CASSLSDREGYTF
TRBV7-3	TRBD1	.	TRBJ2-1	TGTGCCAGCAGCTTACGGGACAGTAACAATGAGCAGTTCTTC	CASSLRDSNNEQFF
TRBV19	TRBD1	few	TRBJ1-2	TGTGCCAGTAGTATGACACGCACAGGGGGCGACTATGGCTACACCTTC	CASSMTRTGGDYGYTF
TRBV2	.	few	TRBJ1-2	TGTGCCAGTCGGAGTTTCGTCTATGGCTACACCTTC	CASRSFVYGYTF
TRBV29-1	.	.	TRBJ1-1	TGCAGCGTTGCACAGGACGGGAACACTGAAGCTTTCTTT	CSVAQDGNTEAFF
TRBV27	.	.	TRBJ2-3	TGTGCCAGCAGTGCCCGTTACGGGTTCACTACGCAGTATTTT	CASSARYGFTTQYF
TRBV30	TRBD1	once	TRBJ2-3	TGTGCCTGGAGTATAAGGTTGGGACAGGGTGCGGTAGATACGCAGTATTTT	CAWSIRLGQGAVDTQYF
TRBV15	.	few	TRBJ1-1	TGTGCCACCAGCAGAGATCGGGGGGCGACTGAAGCTTTCTTT	CATSRDRGATEAFF
TRBV6-6	TRBD1	.	TRBJ1-2	TGTGCCAGCAGCAACCCCGGGACAGGGGTCGGCTACACCTTC	CASSNPGTGVGYTF
TRBV2	.	.	TRBJ1-5	TGTGCCAGCAGTGACAATGGGCAGGGAGGTCAGCCCCAGCATTTT	CASSDNGQGGQPQHF
TRBV30	.	few	TRBJ2-7	TGTGCCTGGAGTGTAGGGTCTCTCTACGAGCAGTACTTC	CAWSVGSLYEQYF
TRBV4-3	.	.	TRBJ1-6	TGCGCCAGCAGCCTCCAGGGACTGAATTCACCCCTCCACTTT	CASSLQGLNSPLHF
TRBV30	.	.	TRBJ1-1	TGTGCCTGGAATTCCCGGGGAGGCACCGAAGCTTTCTTT	CAWNSRGGTEAFF
TRBV27	.	.	TRBJ1-1	TGTGCCAGCAACTCTGGCCCGAACACTGAAGCTTTCTTT	CASNSGPNTEAFF
TRBV10-3	TRBD2	.	TRBJ2-5	TGTGCCATCAGTGAGCGGGGGGGCCAAGAGACCCAGTACTTC	CAISERGGQETQYF
TRBV4-1	.	.	TRBJ1-4	TGCGCCAGCAGCCAGGGAGCCGGGACGATTAATGAAAAACTGTTTTTT	CASSQGAGTINEKLFF
TRBV4-3	.	few	TRBJ2-7	TGCGCCAGCAGCCAAGGTTTAGGTGTGGACTACGAGCAGTACTTC	CASSQGLGVDYEQYF
TRBV7-2	TRBD2	.	TRBJ2-5	TGTGCCAGCAGCTCGTCAGCGGGGGCGGGGGAGACCCAGTACTTC	CASSSSAGAGETQYF
TRBV9	.	few	TRBJ2-3	TGTGCCAGCAGCGTAGCTACAGATACGCAGTATTTT	CASSVATDTQYF
TRBV5-1	.	few	TRBJ2-2	TGCGCCAGCAGCTTTGAGCAGCCCGGGGAGCTGTTTTTT	CASSFEQPGELFF
TRBV28	TRBD1	once	TRBJ2-7	TGTGCCAGCAGCCGGGACAGGGCAGCTGAGCAGTACTTC	CASSRDRAAEQYF
TRBV11-1	.	.	TRBJ2-1	TGTGCCAGCAGCCTTCGGTTGTCTTCCTACAATGAGCAGTTCTTC	CASSLRLSSYNEQFF
TRBV5-6	.	few	TRBJ2-1	TGTGCCAGCAGCTCGAACAATGAGCAGTTCTTC	CASSSNNEQFF
TRBV20-1	TRBD2	.	TRBJ2-7	TGCAGTGCTCGGGACTATCAGGAGCAGTACTTC	CSARDYQEQYF
TRBV29-1	.	once	TRBJ2-3	TGCAGCGTTGAAGGCTCAGATACGCAGTATTTT	CSVEGSDTQYF
TRBV2	TRBD1	.	TRBJ2-3	TGTGCCAGCAGCGCGACAGGGCCCACAGATACGCAGTATTTT	CASSATGPTDTQYF
TRBV23-1	TRBD1	few	TRBJ1-2	TGCGCCAGCAGTCAACAGGGGGCGGGGATTATTAACTATGGCTACACCTTC	CASSQQGAGIINYGYTF
TRBV19	.	.	TRBJ1-1	TGTGCCAGTATCCCTCCGGACCTGAACACTGAAGCTTTCTTT	CASIPPDLNTEAFF
TRBV9	.	few	TRBJ2-3	TGTGCCAGCAGCTCCCGTCCCGGGACCACAAGCACAGATACGCAGTATTTT	CASSSRPGTTSTDTQYF
TRBV7-8	.	few	TRBJ1-1	TGTGCCAGCAGCCCACGGCGGGGCCCCACTGAAGCTTTCTTT	CASSPRRGPTEAFF
TRBV30	.	.	TRBJ1-2	TGTGCCTGGGGCAAATGGGAGAGAAACTATGGCTACACCTTC	CAWGKWERNYGYTF
TRBV29-1	.	.	TRBJ1-1	TGCAGCGTTGAGAGCGAGCCGCTGGCAGCTTTCTTT	CSVESEPLAAFF
TRBV10-3	.	.	TRBJ2-7	TGTGCCATCAGTGAGTCGACGTACAGGGAGCAGTACTTC	CAISESTYREQYF
TRBV6-4	TRBD2	.	TRBJ2-1	TGTGCCAGCGGCTCCGGGACTAGCCTAAATGAGCAGTTCTTC	CASGSGTSLNEQFF
TRBV6-5	TRBD1	.	TRBJ1-1	TGTGCCACTTTGGGACAGAGGAACACTGAAGCTTTCTTT	CATLGQRNTEAFF